This T cell receptor (beta chain) appears in the sequencing data of a study of CD8 T cells in Susac syndrome. For this clonotype: Its cognate antigen is unknown.

Overall study findings and caveats: An acknowledgment was made by the study that its TCR sequencing and HLA analysis involved relatively few individuals.

RNA, at about 0.45 to 1 ug, was reverse transcribed with random hexamers. One entry per CDR3 protein results from TCRdb running MiXCR on the immunoSEQ multiplex PCR reads. The sample carries some 300,000 distinct CDR3 sequences, about 88% recorded once. The source of this sequence is a human donor with multiple sclerosis. Sample: CD8+ T cells from PBMCs.

The CDR3 region is CSARPVGDYGYTF. As DNA, the CDR3 is TGCAGTGCTAGACCCGTAGGGGACTATGGCTACACCTTC. The genes are TRBV20-1 and TRBJ1-2, with TRBD1 as a possible D gene (5 bases). There are 13 residues in the CDR3. The germline V and J ends were trimmed by 2 bases and 3 bases, with 10 bases remaining between them. Germline loops: CDR1 DFQATT, CDR2 SNEGSKA (reference sequence).